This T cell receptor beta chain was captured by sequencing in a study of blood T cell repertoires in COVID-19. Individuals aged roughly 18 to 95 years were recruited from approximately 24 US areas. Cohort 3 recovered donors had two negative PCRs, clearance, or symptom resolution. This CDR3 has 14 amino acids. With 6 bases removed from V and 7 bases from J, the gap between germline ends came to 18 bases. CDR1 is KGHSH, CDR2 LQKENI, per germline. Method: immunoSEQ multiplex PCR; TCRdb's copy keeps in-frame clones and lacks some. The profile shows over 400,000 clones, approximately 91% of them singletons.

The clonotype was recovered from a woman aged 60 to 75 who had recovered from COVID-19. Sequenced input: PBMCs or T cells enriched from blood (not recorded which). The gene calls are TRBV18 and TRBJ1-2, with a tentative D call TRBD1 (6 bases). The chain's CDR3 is CASSDRQEVPGYTF. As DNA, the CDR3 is TGTGCCAGCTCTGACAGGCAAGAAGTTCCTGGCTACACCTTC.